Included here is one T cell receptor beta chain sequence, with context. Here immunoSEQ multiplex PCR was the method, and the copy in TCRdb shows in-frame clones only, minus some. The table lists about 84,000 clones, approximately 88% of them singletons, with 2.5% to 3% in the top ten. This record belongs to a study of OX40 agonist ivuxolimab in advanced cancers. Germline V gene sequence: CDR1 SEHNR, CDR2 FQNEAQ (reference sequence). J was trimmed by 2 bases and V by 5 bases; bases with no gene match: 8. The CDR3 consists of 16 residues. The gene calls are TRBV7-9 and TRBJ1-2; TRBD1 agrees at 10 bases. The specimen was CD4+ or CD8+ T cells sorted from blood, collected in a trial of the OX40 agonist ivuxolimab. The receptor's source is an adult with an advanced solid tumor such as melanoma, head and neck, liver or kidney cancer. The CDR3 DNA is TGTGCCAGCAGCCGTGGGACAGGGGCGATCAACTATGGCTACACCTTC. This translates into CASSRGTGAINYGYTF.